This T cell receptor beta chain was sequenced in a study of blood T cell repertoires in COVID-19. Study-level information: COVID-19 samples, acute and convalescent, were from the United States, Italy and Spain.

V was clipped by 4 bases and J by 2 bases; unmatched bases: 7. Germline V gene sequence: CDR1 KGHSH, CDR2 LQKENI. The CDR3 contains 16 residues. Source study methods: Counts of nucleated cells, estimated from reference gene primer amplification, were obtained. Sequencing used immunoSEQ multiplex PCR; TCRdb keeps in-frame clones, though not all of them. The V and J calls and the clone size are those of that table, but D and trimming were determined from the DNA. The profile shows about 80,000 clones, about 68% of them singletons. The sequence derives from a man aged 45-60 years with active or convalescent COVID-19. The chain employs TRBV18 and TRBJ1-1; 10 bases map to TRBD1. Sequencing used peripheral blood. This chain's CDR3 is CASSLGTGDVNTEAFF. The CDR3 DNA follows: TGTGCCAGCTCACTAGGGACAGGGGACGTTAACACTGAAGCTTTCTTT.